This TCR beta chain is from a study of T cell responses to AZD1222 COVID-19 vaccine. Study summary: Second-dose timings of about 4 or about 12 weeks were pooled. Study findings and constraints: At study baseline, merely six AZD1222 recipients were seropositive. Rises in breadth and depth of Spike-specific TCRs came after two AZD1222 doses.

From germline, CDR1 is SGDLS and CDR2 YYNGEE. J gave up 2 bases and V 3 bases, and 3 bases lay outside the gene matches. The CDR3 length is 14 residues. Profiling relied on immunoSEQ multiplex PCR, and the TCRdb table lists in-frame clones only, not all of them. The table records about 100,000 clones, over 70% of them present only once. Notes on this clone: Its antigen is not known.

The TCR sequence derives from an adult in good health. Source: peripheral blood, taken on day 0 of AZD1222 vaccination. V usage is TRBV9 and J usage is TRBJ2-3, with 7 positions matching TRBD1. The CDR3 DNA is TGTGCCAGCAGCGCAGGGGGATTCACAGATACGCAGTATTTT. Translation: CASSAGGFTDTQYF.